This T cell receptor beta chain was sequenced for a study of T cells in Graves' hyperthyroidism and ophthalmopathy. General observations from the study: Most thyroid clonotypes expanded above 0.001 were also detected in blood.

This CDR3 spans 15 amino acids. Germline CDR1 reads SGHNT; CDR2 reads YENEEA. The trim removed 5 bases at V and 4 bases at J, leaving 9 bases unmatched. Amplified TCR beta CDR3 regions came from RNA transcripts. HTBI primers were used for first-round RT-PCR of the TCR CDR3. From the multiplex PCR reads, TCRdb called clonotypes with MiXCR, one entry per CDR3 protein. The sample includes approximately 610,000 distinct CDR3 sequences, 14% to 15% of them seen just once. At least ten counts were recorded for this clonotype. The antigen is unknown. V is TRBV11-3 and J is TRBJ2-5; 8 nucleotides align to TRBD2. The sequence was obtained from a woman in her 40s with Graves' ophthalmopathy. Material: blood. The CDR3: CASSPPSGRRETQYF. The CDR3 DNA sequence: TGTGCCAGCAGCCCCCCCAGCGGGAGACGAGAGACCCAGTACTTC.